This section outlines one T cell receptor (beta chain) sequence together with its context. This sample was included in a study of blood T cell repertoires in COVID-19. Turning to the study itself: COVID-19 samples from acute and convalescent phases originated in the United States, Italy and Spain. The cDNA or gDNA used as material had been derived from T cells, B-cell-depleted T cells, or PBMCs.

J was trimmed by 5 bases and V by 1 base; bases with no gene match: 8. The CDR3 consists of 16 residues. Germline V gives CDR1 SGHTA, CDR2 FQGNSA. Data came from immunoSEQ multiplex PCR; TCRdb stores just in-frame clones and leaves some out. The repertoire consists of roughly 55,000 clones, with roughly four fifths occurring once and the leading ten covering around 10%. The sample consisted of peripheral blood. This receptor was taken from a human donor in a cohort sampled during active COVID-19. V is TRBV7-2 and J is TRBJ2-5; 9 bases line up with TRBD1. CDR3 protein: CASSLVGQGTGETQYF. CDR3 DNA sequence: TGTGCCAGCAGCTTAGTGGGACAGGGAACCGGGGAGACCCAGTACTTC.